A selection of T cell receptor beta chains follows, all from one sample in a study of T cell repertoires in cytomegalovirus infection. Their cognate antigens are unknown. One entry per CDR3 protein results from TCRdb running MiXCR on the reads. The table has 360,000 or so distinct CDR3 sequences, roughly a third seen once. Sequenced material: cultured PBMCs, taken from culture after CMV antigen stimulation. The receptor set was obtained from a human donor in good health (CMV status not recorded). Some clones in this sample may be carry-over from other donors' samples. Both conserved end residues are part of each CDR3. The D gene is left open where the match is weak. Clone size, where shown, is once, few, many, or a class for clones that have expanded.

D	length	V	J	size	DNA	CDR3
TRBD1	15	TRBV7-8	TRBJ1-5	NA	TGTGCCAGCAGCCACGACAGGGGGCCTCGTCAGCCCCAGCATTTT	CASSHDRGPRQPQHF
TRBD2	15	TRBV6-6	TRBJ2-7	NA	TGTGCCAGCAGTTACTCTGGACTAGCGGCCTACGAGCAGTACTTC	CASSYSGLAAYEQYF
TRBD2	22	TRBV6-4	TRBJ2-3	NA	TGTGCCAGCAGTGATGAAAACATTCCCAGGTGTATCTCAGCGGGGAGCACAGATACGCAGTATTTT	CASSDENIPRCISAGSTDTQYF
NA	14	TRBV7-2	TRBJ1-2	many	TGTGCCAGCAGCTTAGTGACGACGAGCCATGGCTACACCTTC	CASSLVTTSHGYTF
NA	16	TRBV6-2/TRBV6-3	TRBJ2-7	NA	TGTGCCAGCAGTTATGATGGGAAGCGGGTCGCCTACGAGCAGTACTTC	CASSYDGKRVAYEQYF
NA	14	TRBV29-1	TRBJ2-7	NA	TGCAGCGCCCGGATACCTGGGGGATACAATGAGCAGTACTTC	CSARIPGGYNEQYF
TRBD1	15	TRBV6-1	TRBJ1-5	NA	TGTGCCAGCAGATCGCCGGGACAGGTCGGTCAGCCCCAGCATTTT	CASRSPGQVGQPQHF
NA	15	TRBV27	TRBJ1-1	NA	TGTGCCAGCAGTTTATCCCCGACAGGGAACACTGAAGCTTTCTTT	CASSLSPTGNTEAFF
NA	12	TRBV5-8	TRBJ2-1	NA	TGTGCCAGACCTACGGCAGGGGATGAGCAGTTCTTC	CARPTAGDEQFF
TRBD2	15	TRBV7-2	TRBJ2-5	many	TGTGCCAGCAGCTTAGCACCGGCGGGAGCGGAGACCCAGTACTTC	CASSLAPAGAETQYF
TRBD2	18	TRBV4-2	TRBJ2-3	NA	TGTGCCAGCAGCCAAGATTGGGAGCGGGAGGAAACCACAGATACGCAGTATTTT	CASSQDWEREETTDTQYF
NA	12	TRBV20-1	TRBJ2-5	NA	TGCAGTGCTAGAGCGGGAGAAGAGACCCAGTACTTC	CSARAGEETQYF
TRBD2	14	TRBV7-2	TRBJ2-7	many	TGTGCCAGCATTTCTAGCGGACTACCCTACGAGCAGTACTTC	CASISSGLPYEQYF
TRBD1	14	TRBV5-1	TRBJ1-1	NA	TGCGCCAGCAGCATCGCAGGGGGGAACACTGAAGCTTTCTTT	CASSIAGGNTEAFF
TRBD1	13	TRBV29-1	TRBJ1-1	NA	TGCAGCGGAGGACAGGGGGGTGGCACTGAAGCTTTCTTT	CSGGQGGGTEAFF
NA	15	TRBV7-2	TRBJ1-2	many	TGTGCCAGCAGCTTAGTACCCGGGACACCGGATGGCTACACCTTC	CASSLVPGTPDGYTF
NA	13	TRBV7-2	TRBJ2-7	many	TGTGCCAGCAGCTCGTCTAGCTACTACGAGCAGTACTTC	CASSSSSYYEQYF
TRBD1	22	TRBV15	TRBJ1-5	NA	TGTGCCACCAGCAGAGTGGATTGGGGGACAGGGGATTCAGTGTTTGGCAATCAGCCCCAGCATTTT	CATSRVDWGTGDSVFGNQPQHF
TRBD1	17	TRBV7-6	TRBJ2-1	few	TGTGCCAGCAGCTTAGCCGCGGCGACAGGGGGCTACAATGAGCAGTTCTTC	CASSLAAATGGYNEQFF
TRBD1	12	TRBV10-3	TRBJ2-7	few	TGTGCCATCAGAGACAGGGGCTACGAGCAGTACTTC	CAIRDRGYEQYF
NA	16	TRBV7-2	TRBJ2-1	NA	TGTGCCAGCAGCTTATGGGCGGGCCCGTCCTACAATGAGCAGTTCTTC	CASSLWAGPSYNEQFF
TRBD2	15	TRBV20-1	TRBJ2-1	few	TGCAGTGCTAGAGCTTTTTTACTAGCGAACAATGAGCAGTTCTTC	CSARAFLLANNEQFF
TRBD1	13	TRBV20-1	TRBJ1-5	few	TGCAGTGCTACCCCGGGACAGAAACAGCCCCAGCATTTT	CSATPGQKQPQHF
NA	15	TRBV7-9	TRBJ2-1	few	TGTGCCAGCAGCTTACCTAGTCTTACCTACAATGAGCAGTTCTTC	CASSLPSLTYNEQFF
NA	11	TRBV20-1	TRBJ2-7	once	TGCAGTGCCCATCATTACTACGAGCAGTACTTC	CSAHHYYEQYF
NA	16	TRBV10-2	TRBJ1-1	few	TGCGCCAGCAGTGGAACAGGGACAATCGGGAACACTGAAGCTTTCTTT	CASSGTGTIGNTEAFF
TRBD1	16	TRBV7-6	TRBJ2-4	NA	TGTGCCAGCGAACGTAGAGGGGGCCTGACTAAAAACATTCAGTACTTC	CASERRGGLTKNIQYF
NA	14	TRBV3-1	TRBJ2-1	once	TGTGCCAGCAGCCAATTTAGGGGCAGCAATGAGCAGTTCTTC	CASSQFRGSNEQFF
TRBD1	15	TRBV6-2/TRBV6-3	TRBJ1-1	few	TGTGCCAGCAGCCGGAGACAGGGAAGTTTAACTGAAGCTTTCTTT	CASSRRQGSLTEAFF
NA	17	TRBV7-2	TRBJ2-7	NA	TGTGCCAGCAGCTTACCCCCCGGGCGGACTGGAGCCTACGAGCAGTACTTC	CASSLPPGRTGAYEQYF
NA	13	TRBV12-3/TRBV12-4	TRBJ1-2	NA	TGTGCCAGCAGGGCAGGGTTTGGCTATGGCTACACCTTC	CASRAGFGYGYTF
TRBD2	16	TRBV7-6	TRBJ2-1	NA	TGTGCCAGCAGCTATACCCCCGTCGGGAGGATTAACGAGCAGTTCTTC	CASSYTPVGRINEQFF
TRBD2	15	TRBV6-5	TRBJ2-7	NA	TGTGCCAGCACCCGGGGGGGCGGGAGCTCCTACGAGCAGTACTTC	CASTRGGGSSYEQYF